Below are 18 T cell receptor beta chains sequenced from a single sample in a study of beta chain features in type 1 diabetes. Expressed TCRB transcripts were sequenced after all isolated RNA was converted to cDNA. The assay was immunoSEQ multiplex PCR, and TCRdb's table has in-frame clones only and misses some. The table has 850,000 to 900,000 clones, 17% seen once. The specimen was naive CD4+ T cells from blood. The receptors shown here come from a woman between 18 and 29 years old in good health.

The J gene is TRBJ2-3, the V gene TRBV2; D unresolved. In germline, CDR1 is SNHLY, CDR2 FYNNEI. The CDR3 contains 13 residues. Trimming shortened V by 5 bases and J by 4 bases, and 10 bases separated the two germline ends. The CDR3 region is CASSIRRADTQYF. The DNA of the CDR3 is TGTGCCAGCAGTATACGACGGGCAGATACGCAGTATTTT.

This clone has only a few counts. The chain is built from TRBV7-2 and TRBJ2-7; 8 bases line up with TRBD1. V lost 5 bases to trimming and J lost 3 bases; unmatched junction nucleotides: 6. The CDR3 contains 14 residues. Germline assignment: CDR1 SGHTA and CDR2 FQGNSA. The CDR3 DNA reads TGTGCCAGCAGCCTGGGACAGGTTGACTACGAGCAGTACTTC. Its translation: CASSLGQVDYEQYF. The full variable domain, with the rest looked up from reference TRBV7-2 and TRBJ2-7, is GAGVSQSPSNKVTEKGKDVELRCDPISGHTALYWYRQSLGQGLEFLIYFQGNSAPDKSGLPSDRFSAERTGGSVSTLTIQRTQQEDSAVYLCASSLGQVDYEQYFGPGTRLTVT.

The chain employs TRBV7-3 and TRBJ2-1; maybe TRBD2 (6 bases). The CDR3 is made up of 16 amino acids. The V gene lost 1 base and the J gene lost 0 bases, with 10 bases spanning the gap. Germline CDR1 is SGHTA and CDR2 is FQGTGA. As DNA, the CDR3 is TGTGCCAGCAGCTTAATCGGGGGTGACTCCTACAATGAGCAGTTCTTC. This translates into CASSLIGGDSYNEQFF.

In this sample, this clone turned up a few times. V usage is TRBV2 and J usage is TRBJ1-3; no definite D call. This CDR3 comprises 15 residues. Germline CDR1 and CDR2: SNHLY and FYNNEI. V was trimmed by 3 bases and J by 4 bases, leaving 13 bases between them. CDR3 sequence reads: CASSERWRRGNTIYF. The DNA of the CDR3 is TGTGCCAGCAGTGAGAGGTGGCGACGAGGAAACACCATATATTTT.

A few counts support this clone. The rearrangement joins TRBV6-5 to TRBJ2-6; D not resolved. V lost 5 bases and J 0 bases, leaving 8 bases between the germline ends. Germline V gene lookup returns CDR1 MNHEY and CDR2 SVGAGI. This CDR3 has 15 amino acids. The CDR3 reads CASSQQHSGANVLTF. For the CDR3, the DNA is TGTGCCAGCAGTCAACAGCACTCTGGGGCCAACGTCCTGACTTTC.

The chain has TRBV4-2 and TRBJ1-2, with a possible D match to TRBD1 (6 bases). This CDR3 has 14 amino acids. Germline assignment: CDR1 LGHNA and CDR2 YNFKEQ. V was cut by 2 bases and J by 5 bases, with 12 bases left in between. CDR3 protein: CASSQRTEAYGYTF. CDR3 nucleotides: TGTGCCAGCAGCCAACGGACAGAAGCTTATGGCTACACCTTC.

This rearrangement joins TRBV6-5 to TRBJ2-7; D is unclear. Between the trimmed V and J ends, which lost 0 bases and 3 bases, there was a span of 12 bases. This CDR3 is built from 15 residues. Per the germline V gene, CDR1 is MNHEY and CDR2 is SVGAGI. CDR3 sequence reads: CASSYSINSHYEQYF. The CDR3 DNA sequence: TGTGCCAGCAGTTACTCGATAAACAGCCACTACGAGCAGTACTTC.

This clone was found a few times. The CDR3 sequence is CASSLAVASYEQYF. CDR3 nucleotides: TGTGCCAGCAGCTTAGCGGTAGCGTCCTACGAGCAGTACTTC. The chain joins TRBV7-2 to TRBJ2-7, with D perhaps matching TRBD2 (5 bases). The V and J ends lost 0 bases and 1 base respectively, with 7 bases between them. Germline V gene sequence: CDR1 SGHTA, CDR2 FQGNSA. The CDR3 has 14 amino acids.

This clone has just a few counts. The chain is built from TRBV18 and TRBJ2-1; 7 nucleotides agree with TRBD1. Germline CDR1 is KGHSH and CDR2 is LQKENI. The trim removed 3 bases at V and 3 bases at J, leaving 5 bases unmatched. The CDR3 covers 15 residues. Here the CDR3 reads CASSPTGDHYNEQFF. CDR3 DNA: TGTGCCAGCTCACCTACAGGGGATCACTACAATGAGCAGTTCTTC.

The V and J genes are TRBV5-1 and TRBJ1-2, with 7 positions matching TRBD1. J was trimmed by 5 bases and V by 2 bases; bases with no gene match: 9. There are 15 residues in the CDR3. Germline loops: CDR1 SGHRS, CDR2 YFSETQ. CDR3 DNA sequence: TGCGCCAGCAGCTTAACAGGGGCCCACCTATATGGCTACACCTTC. It codes for CASSLTGAHLYGYTF.

The rearrangement uses TRBV4-3 and TRBJ1-2; D remains ambiguous. Trimming stripped 0 bases from V and 5 bases from J, with 7 bases between. This CDR3 has 13 amino acids. The germline CDR1 and CDR2 sequences are LGHNA and YSLEER. The CDR3 spells CASSQEAGYGYTF. The CDR3 DNA reads TGCGCCAGCAGCCAAGAGGCCGGGTATGGCTACACCTTC.

The rearrangement links TRBV29-1 to TRBJ2-7, with TRBD1 matching over 7 bases. Germline V gene lookup returns CDR1 SQVTM and CDR2 ANQGSEA. The CDR3 covers 12 residues. Germline trimming cut 7 bases from V and 3 bases from J; bases unmatched to any gene: 6. The CDR3 DNA follows: TGCAGCGCAGGGACAGAACTCTACGAGCAGTACTTC. It is translated as CSAGTELYEQYF.

The genes are TRBV5-4 and TRBJ2-3; TRBD1 matches at 7 bases. The CDR3 covers 16 residues. From germline, CDR1 is SGHNT and CDR2 YYREEE (reference sequence). V lost 1 base to trimming and J lost 2 bases; unmatched junction nucleotides: 7. CDR3 sequence: CASSLPRQGSTDTQYF. CDR3 DNA: TGTGCCAGCAGCTTGCCCAGACAGGGTTCCACAGATACGCAGTATTTT.

This rearrangement joins TRBV28 to TRBJ1-5, with TRBD1 as a possible D gene (5 bases). The CDR3 consists of 13 residues. Germline V gives CDR1 MDHEN, CDR2 SYDVKM. V lost 6 bases, J lost 6 bases, and 12 bases lay in between. CDR3 protein: CASRISTVQPQHF. CDR3 DNA sequence: TGTGCCAGCAGGATATCGACAGTTCAGCCCCAGCATTTT.

The V gene is TRBV28, the J gene TRBJ2-7; 8 nucleotides align to TRBD1. The CDR3 spans 15 residues. J gave up 2 bases and V 4 bases, and 7 bases lay outside the gene matches. The germline CDR1 and CDR2 sequences are MDHEN and SYDVKM. This CDR3 is CASSSQGASTYEQYF. The CDR3 DNA is TGTGCCAGCAGTTCCCAGGGGGCGTCAACCTACGAGCAGTACTTC. Together with reference TRBV28 and TRBJ2-7, the CDR3 gives the full variable domain: DVKVTQSSRYLVKRTGEKVFLECVQDMDHENMFWYRQDPGLGLRLIYFSYDVKMKEKGDIPEGYSVSREKKERFSLILESASTNQTSMYLCASSSQGASTYEQYFGPGTRLTVT.

The chain recombines TRBV4-1 with TRBJ1-5; D is possibly TRBD1 (6 bases). V lost 4 bases to trimming and J lost 3 bases, with 10 bases between them. Germline-derived CDR1 and CDR2 are MGHRA and YSYEKL. The CDR3 runs to 14 residues. The CDR3 is CASSLWDINQPQHF. Here the CDR3 DNA reads TGCGCCAGCAGCCTCTGGGACATCAATCAGCCCCAGCATTTT.

In regard to this clone: Additional DNA sequences in this sample encode the identical CDR3. This chain joins TRBV15 and TRBJ1-1; D is unresolved. The V gene's germline CDR1 is LNHNV and CDR2 YYDKDF (reference sequence). Trimming took off 0 bases at V and 3 bases at J, with 5 bases between the two ends. The CDR3 contains 13 residues. In DNA, the CDR3 is TGTGCCACCAGCAGAGATCTTGACACTGAAGCTTTCTTT. Translation: CATSRDLDTEAFF. The whole variable domain, remainder taken from reference TRBV15 and TRBJ1-1, is DAMVIQNPRYQVTQFGKPVTLSCSQTLNHNVMYWYQQKSSQAPKLLFHYYDKDFNNEADTPDNFQSRRPNTSFCFLDIRSPGLGDTAMYLCATSRDLDTEAFFGQGTRLTVV.

This clone was picked up a small number of times. The chain carries TRBV6-1 and TRBJ2-3; 11 bases align to TRBD2. The CDR3 runs to 17 residues. After removal of 4 bases from V and 4 bases from J, the junction contained 10 bases not matched to a gene. The germline gives CDR1 MNHNS, CDR2 SASEGT. As DNA, the CDR3 is TGTGCCAGCAGTGTAATGCTAGCGGGGGGAGGTCCAGATACGCAGTATTTT. Protein sequence: CASSVMLAGGGPDTQYF.